The source of this T cell receptor beta chain is a study of T cells in Graves' hyperthyroidism and ophthalmopathy. Overall study context: It was at initial diagnosis, before any treatment, that peripheral blood was collected. Study-wide points: Blood held most thyroid clonotypes expanded above 0.001 frequency.

Researchers amplified the TCR beta CDR3 regions from RNA transcripts. TCR CDR3 underwent first-round RT-PCR with the HTBI primer set. In TCRdb, the multiplex PCR reads were re-called with MiXCR into one record per CDR3 protein. The sample yields more than 75,000 distinct CDR3 sequences, under 65% seen once. The CDR3 totals 15 residues. CDR1 and CDR2 (germline): SGHTA, FQGNSA. The V and J ends lost 1 base and 2 bases respectively, with 11 bases between them. The PBMCs were taken from approximately 9 ml of fresh peripheral blood. As regards this clonotype: Its antigen is as yet unknown.

The chain combines TRBV7-2 with TRBJ2-5, with D perhaps given as TRBD1 or TRBD2 (5 bases each). The sequence came from a woman in her thirties or forties with Graves' hyperthyroidism. Source material: blood. The CDR3 region is CASSLGMGPQETQYF. DNA of the CDR3: TGTGCCAGCAGCTTAGGCATGGGACCACAAGAGACCCAGTACTTC. Variable domain in full (rest from reference TRBV7-2 and TRBJ2-5): GAGVSQSPSNKVTEKGKDVELRCDPISGHTALYWYRQSLGQGLEFLIYFQGNSAPDKSGLPSDRFSAERTGGSVSTLTIQRTQQEDSAVYLCASSLGMGPQETQYFGPGTRLLVL.